This T cell receptor beta chain stems from a study of Ad26.COV2.S vaccination and SARS-CoV-2 variants. Trimming left V 6 bases short and J 0 bases short, with 9 bases between. This CDR3 spans 15 amino acids. Germline V lookup: CDR1 MNHEY, CDR2 SVGAGI. The assay was immunoSEQ multiplex PCR, and TCRdb's table has in-frame clones only and misses some. Of 40,000 to 55,000 clones in the sample, about 80% were seen once. Whole-study results and caveats: Breadth and depth estimates from TCRs may understate total T cell responses. Recipients given vaccine exceeded placebo recipients in spike-specific TCR breadth.

Concerning this clone: Its cognate antigen is unknown.

The chain is built from TRBV6-5 and TRBJ1-6; D gene ambiguous. The receptor comes from a human donor who had recovered from COVID-19. The input for sequencing was peripheral blood, taken after recovery from COVID-19. The CDR3 region is CASSTASSYNSPLHF. As DNA, the CDR3 is TGTGCCAGCAGCACCGCCAGCTCCTATAATTCACCCCTCCACTTT.